This T cell receptor beta chain appears in the sequencing data of a study of T cell changes during pregnancy in multiple sclerosis. The CDR3 consists of 17 residues. V lost 4 bases and J 5 bases, leaving 21 bases between the germline ends. Germline V gene sequence: CDR1 SGHTA, CDR2 FQGNSA. The table came from immunoSEQ multiplex PCR; TCRdb's copy has only in-frame clones and leaves some out. The repertoire holds about 64,000 clones, with 80% to 95% as singletons. In this sample, this clone turned up once. The sequence came from a female donor with multiple sclerosis, enrolled in a pregnancy study. The source material was peripheral blood, sampled in the second trimester of pregnancy. This sequence joins TRBV7-2 and TRBJ2-1; TRBD1 might be the D (5 bases). CDR3 coding DNA: TGTGCCAGCAGCTCGGACCCCTGGGGCGAAGGGGACAATGAGCAGTTCTTC. This gives the protein CASSSDPWGEGDNEQFF.